The rows below give T cell receptor beta chains drawn from one sample of a study of T cell responses to AZD1222 COVID-19 vaccine. Measured with immunoSEQ multiplex PCR; TCRdb has only the in-frame clones, and not every one. Of over 150,000 clones detected, about 86% appear once; the ten largest clones hold 0.49%. This material consisted of peripheral blood, taken on day 0 of AZD1222 vaccination. These receptors came from an adult in good health. Each CDR3 is given without its conserved first and last residue. The D gene is left open where the match is weak.

cdr3_aa,j_call,v_call,d_call
ASSARRGLSTDTQY,TRBJ2-3,TRBV7-2,TRBD1
ATSSAGGVYEQY,TRBJ2-7,TRBV6-5,TRBD2
ASSMGQNYGYT,TRBJ1-2,TRBV19,NA
ASSHKAPASTAERGYT,TRBJ1-2,TRBV7-8,NA
ASSLGQTNTGELF,TRBJ2-2,TRBV5-1,NA
ASSYSGGIQPQH,TRBJ1-5,TRBV6-2/TRBV6-3,NA
ASSLTGTSGSRGQF,TRBJ2-1,TRBV28,TRBD2
ASSYSGALAGGNQY,TRBJ2-5,TRBV6-5,TRBD2
SARSGETQY,TRBJ2-5,TRBV20-1,NA
ASSQDAHGNQPQH,TRBJ1-5,TRBV4-1,NA
ASSFRTTGTQY,TRBJ2-5,TRBV5-1,NA
ASRPSGTEVSPLH,TRBJ1-6,TRBV27,NA
SASLAGGVSGETQY,TRBJ2-5,TRBV20-1,TRBD2
AVQTRPAGNSPLH,TRBJ1-6,TRBV6-4,NA
ASSLPRVRGELF,TRBJ2-2,TRBV7-9,NA
ASSASTGADSPLH,TRBJ1-6,TRBV10-2,NA
ASSADSSGNTIY,TRBJ1-3,TRBV9,NA
ASRRSGSYADTQY,TRBJ2-3,TRBV27,TRBD2
ASSDQGGFRY,TRBJ2-3,TRBV7-9,NA
ASSSTALNQPQH,TRBJ1-5,TRBV28,NA